One and the same sample provided the 2 T cell receptor beta chains below, sequenced in a study of CD8 T cells in ankylosing spondylitis. One entry per CDR3 protein, called by TCRdb with MiXCR from the 5' RACE reads. The repertoire consists of some 140,000 distinct CDR3 sequences, with around 7.9% occurring once and the leading ten covering under 15%. Sequencing was performed on blood, either unsorted or a sorted T cell fraction (not recorded which). The receptor source for this set is a female donor with ankylosing spondylitis or in good health (not recorded which).

Many counts were recorded for this clonotype. The J gene is TRBJ2-6, the V gene TRBV3-1; 7 nucleotides match TRBD1. The CDR3 extends over 17 amino acids. Germline trimming cut 4 bases from V and 0 bases from J; bases unmatched to any gene: 6. Per the germline V gene, CDR1 is LGHDT and CDR2 is YNNKEL (reference sequence). For the CDR3, the DNA is TGTGCCAGCAGCCTCCGGGCAGGGGGCTCTGGGGCCAACGTCCTGACTTTC. Amino acids: CASSLRAGGSGANVLTF. The whole variable domain, filled in from reference TRBV3-1 and TRBJ2-6, reads DTAVSQTPKYLVTQMGNDKSIKCEQNLGHDTMYWYKQDSKKFLKIMFSYNNKELIINETVPNRFSPKSPDKAHLNLHINSLELGDSAVYFCASSLRAGGSGANVLTFGAGSRLTVL.

Many counts were recorded for this clonotype. The chain uses TRBV6-6 and TRBJ2-5; D perhaps matches TRBD1 (5 bases). Germline CDR1 is MNHNY and CDR2 is SVGAGI (reference sequence). The V end was cut by 5 bases, the J end by 4 bases, with 11 bases between. The CDR3 has 13 residues. CDR3 coding DNA: TGTGCCAGCAGTAGGGGTTTGCGAGAGACCCAGTACTTC. It codes for CASSRGLRETQYF.